This T cell receptor (beta chain) was captured in a study of blood T cell repertoires in COVID-19. The CDR3 is 16 residues long. Per germline, CDR1 MNHEY and CDR2 SVGAGI. Unmatched junction bases numbered 8, after V lost 4 bases and J lost 0 bases. Here immunoSEQ multiplex PCR was the method, and the copy in TCRdb shows in-frame clones only, minus some. The data hold 200,000 to 300,000 clones, with approximately 90% observed a single time. The TCR comes from a man between 60 and 75 years old who had recovered from COVID-19. The sequencing input was peripheral blood. The chain links TRBV6-5 to TRBJ2-7; 8 bases match TRBD1. The CDR3 DNA is TGTGCCAGCAGTTCCCCCCGACAGGGGCGCTCCTACGAGCAGTACTTC. Translated, it gives CASSSPRQGRSYEQYF.